This TCR beta chain was retrieved from a study of a mutant IDH1 vaccine in newly diagnosed glioma. Study background: Treatment recipients were approximately 60% male and about 40% female, and their mean age was roughly 44 years.

Profiled with immunoSEQ multiplex PCR; TCRdb holds only in-frame clones, not every one. This sample has about 48,000 clones, with roughly 80% found just once. CDR1 and CDR2 from the germline V gene are WNHNN and SYGVQD (reference sequence). Trimming pared 6 bases from V and 3 bases from J, leaving 20 bases between. The CDR3 covers 16 residues. On this clone: Its antigen is as yet unknown.

Time point indicated: week 35, safety follow-up. Alongside topical imiquimod, each dose of vaccine comprised 300 ug of mutant IDH1 20-mer peptide. New WHO grade 3 or 4 IDH1-mutant, ATRX-lost astrocytomas were present in all donors. Sequencing was performed on PBMCs, taken from a glioma patient whose treatment included an IDH1 peptide vaccine. The V call is TRBV10-1, the J call TRBJ1-2; D unclear. This TCR derives from a man aged 40-49 years with glioma. The CDR3 sequence: CASRRRQAGGDYGYTF. The CDR3 DNA reads TGCGCCAGCAGAAGGCGCCAGGCCGGCGGGGACTATGGCTACACCTTC.